The 3 T cell receptor beta chains below were found in one sample sequenced in a study of T-cell reconstitution after alpha-beta-depleted transplantation in children. The TCRbeta library incorporated unique molecular identifiers. In TCRdb, the PCR reads were re-called with MiXCR into one record per CDR3 protein. This sample has around 450,000 distinct CDR3 sequences, with approximately 10% found just once. This sample comprised PBMCs, obtained before TCRalphabeta/CD19-depleted stem cell transplant. All receptors derive from a child younger than 10 with inherited bone marrow failure, due to receive a stem cell transplant.

This clonotype was detected many times. The chain is built from TRBV10-2 and TRBJ2-7; no clear D gene. The germline V and J ends were trimmed by 5 bases and 3 bases, with 14 bases remaining between them. The CDR3 sequence is 14 residues long. Germline loops: CDR1 WSHSY, CDR2 SAAADI. CDR3 sequence reads: CASSSRGEVYEQYF. The CDR3 DNA reads as TGCGCCAGCAGTAGTCGTGGTGAGGTCTACGAGCAGTACTTC.

This clonotype was counted ten times or more. V usage is TRBV18 and J usage is TRBJ2-5; possibly TRBD2 for D (5 bases). The CDR3 runs 15 residues. Looked up from germline, CDR1 is KGHSH and CDR2 is LQKENI. The V end lost 3 bases, the J end lost 2 bases, and 13 bases lay between the germline ends. The CDR3 sequence is CASSPPGMFQETQYF. The CDR3 DNA reads as TGTGCCAGCTCACCCCCGGGGATGTTTCAAGAGACCCAGTACTTC.

This rearrangement joins TRBV7-8 to TRBJ1-4, with D unclear. Germline loops: CDR1 SGHVS, CDR2 FQNEAQ. The CDR3 extends over 16 amino acids. The ends were cut back, 3 bases at V and 2 bases at J, with 13 bases in the middle. CDR3 loop: CASSFPGRGTNEKLFF. For the CDR3, the DNA is TGTGCCAGCAGCTTCCCCGGGCGGGGTACTAATGAAAAACTGTTTTTT.